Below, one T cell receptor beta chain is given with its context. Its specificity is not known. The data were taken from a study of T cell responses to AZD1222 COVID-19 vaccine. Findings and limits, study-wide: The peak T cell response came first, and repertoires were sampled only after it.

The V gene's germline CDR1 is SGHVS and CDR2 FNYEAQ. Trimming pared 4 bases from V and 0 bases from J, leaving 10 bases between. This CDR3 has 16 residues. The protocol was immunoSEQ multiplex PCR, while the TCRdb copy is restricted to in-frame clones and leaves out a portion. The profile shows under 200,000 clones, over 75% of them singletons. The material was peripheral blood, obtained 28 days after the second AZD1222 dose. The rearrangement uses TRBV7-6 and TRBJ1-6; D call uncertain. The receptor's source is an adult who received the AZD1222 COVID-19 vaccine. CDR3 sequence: CASSSRQNSYNSPLHF. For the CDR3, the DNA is TGTGCCAGCAGCTCGCGTCAAAACTCCTATAATTCACCCCTCCACTTT.